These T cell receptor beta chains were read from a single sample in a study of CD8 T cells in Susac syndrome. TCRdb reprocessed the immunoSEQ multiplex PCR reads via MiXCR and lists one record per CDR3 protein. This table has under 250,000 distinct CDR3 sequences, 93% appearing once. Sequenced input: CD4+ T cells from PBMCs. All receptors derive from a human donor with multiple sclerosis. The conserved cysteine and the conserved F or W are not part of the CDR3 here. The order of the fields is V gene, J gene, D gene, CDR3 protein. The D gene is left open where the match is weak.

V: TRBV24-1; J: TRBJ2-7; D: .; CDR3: ATSDLQRYTYEQY
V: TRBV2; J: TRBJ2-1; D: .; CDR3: ASGGRPTDYEQF
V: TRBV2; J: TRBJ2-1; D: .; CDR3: ASSGAGASSYNEQF
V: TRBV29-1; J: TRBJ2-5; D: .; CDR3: SVPFRQETQY
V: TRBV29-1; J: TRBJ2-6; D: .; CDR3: SVVSGAPGANVLT
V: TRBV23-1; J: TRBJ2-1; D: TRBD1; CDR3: ASSHSGGGYNEQF
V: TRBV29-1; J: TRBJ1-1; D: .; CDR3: SVGGPGTEAF
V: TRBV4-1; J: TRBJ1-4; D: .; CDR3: ASSQDRGGHNEKLF
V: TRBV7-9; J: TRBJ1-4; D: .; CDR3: ASSRGPGSAEKLF
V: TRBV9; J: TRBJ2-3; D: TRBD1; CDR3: ASSVAGGQGGTDTQY
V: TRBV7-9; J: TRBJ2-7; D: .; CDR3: ASSLLGRGYEQY
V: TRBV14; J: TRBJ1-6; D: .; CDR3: ASSQEPENSPLH
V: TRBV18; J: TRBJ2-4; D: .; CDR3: ASSPPAGVGQY
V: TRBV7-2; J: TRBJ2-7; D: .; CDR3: ASSGATGPTYEQY
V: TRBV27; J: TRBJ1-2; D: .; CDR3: ASSPGTYINGYT
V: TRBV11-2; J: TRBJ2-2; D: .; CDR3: ASSSRGAANTGELF
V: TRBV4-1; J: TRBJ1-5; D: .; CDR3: ASSQDGGLSNQPQH
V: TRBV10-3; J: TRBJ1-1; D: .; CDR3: AITRTLNTEAF
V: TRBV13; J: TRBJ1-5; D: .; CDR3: ASSLGGGRSNQPQH
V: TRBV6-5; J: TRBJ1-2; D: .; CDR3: ASFRGSYGYT
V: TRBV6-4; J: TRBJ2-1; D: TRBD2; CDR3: ASSASGNNEQF
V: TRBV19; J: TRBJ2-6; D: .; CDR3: ASTTQGSGANVLT
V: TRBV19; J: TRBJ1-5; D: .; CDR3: ATQSGPIQPQH
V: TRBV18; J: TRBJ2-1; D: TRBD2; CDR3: ASSPSGGYSNEQF
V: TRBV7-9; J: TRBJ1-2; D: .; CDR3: ASSLVTGPRYGYT
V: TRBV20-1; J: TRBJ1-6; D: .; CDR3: SARDSPSSYNSPLH
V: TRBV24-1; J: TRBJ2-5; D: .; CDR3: ATSDRDGYQETQY
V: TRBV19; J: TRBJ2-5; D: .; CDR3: ASSIFGQETQY
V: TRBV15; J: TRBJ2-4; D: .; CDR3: ATSRGAGLETKNIQY
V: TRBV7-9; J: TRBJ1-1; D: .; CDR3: ASGRGHPFAF
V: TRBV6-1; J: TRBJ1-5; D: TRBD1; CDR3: ASSQTTGADQPQH
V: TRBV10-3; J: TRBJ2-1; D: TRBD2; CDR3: ATRTSGSSYNEQF
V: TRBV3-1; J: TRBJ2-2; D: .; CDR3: ASSPDNRNTGELF
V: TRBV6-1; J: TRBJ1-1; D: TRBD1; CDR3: ASSPGQGKEAF
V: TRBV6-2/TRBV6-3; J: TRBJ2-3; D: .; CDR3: ASLNYGRSTDTQY
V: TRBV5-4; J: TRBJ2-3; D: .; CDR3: ASSRDPGTQY
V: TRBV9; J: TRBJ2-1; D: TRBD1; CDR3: ASSATGGNEQF
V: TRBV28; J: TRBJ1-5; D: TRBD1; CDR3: ASLEGAGNQPQH
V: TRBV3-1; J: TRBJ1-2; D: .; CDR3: ASSLLDAGYGYT
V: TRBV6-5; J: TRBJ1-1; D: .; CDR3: ASSYSTQGEAF
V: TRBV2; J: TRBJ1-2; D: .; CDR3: ASSEPGQPHYGYT
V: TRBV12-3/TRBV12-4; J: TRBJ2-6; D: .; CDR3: ASSLGANVLT
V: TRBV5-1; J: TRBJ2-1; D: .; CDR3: ASTRGGWSSYNEQF
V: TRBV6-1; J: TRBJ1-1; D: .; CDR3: ASSDRGRVNTEAF
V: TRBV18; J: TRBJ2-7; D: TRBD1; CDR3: ASSPQGQPTEQY
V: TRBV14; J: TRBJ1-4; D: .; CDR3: ASSQKAGQSWNEKLF
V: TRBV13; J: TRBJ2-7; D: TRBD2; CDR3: ASGRAGGSYEQY
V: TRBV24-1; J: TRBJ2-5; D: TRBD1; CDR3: ATSDSTGTGGPSSALGAQY